This passage covers 28 T cell receptor beta chains from one sample sequenced in a study of T cell responses to AZD1222 COVID-19 vaccine. The assay was immunoSEQ multiplex PCR, and TCRdb's table has in-frame clones only and misses some. The sample has 100,000 to 150,000 clones; around 93% are singletons. This sample comprised peripheral blood, obtained on day 0 of AZD1222 vaccination. These receptor sequences come from an adult in good health.

The J gene is TRBJ1-2, the V gene TRBV27; D not resolved. Germline-derived CDR1 and CDR2 are MNHEY and SMNVEV (reference sequence). Trimming left V 7 bases short and J 8 bases short, with 23 bases between. The CDR3 is 15 residues long. The CDR3 nucleotides read TGTGCCAGCACCTCCCCATCTCGACCTAATGGGGGCTACACCTTC. Encoded protein: CASTSPSRPNGGYTF.

The chain couples TRBV6-1 to TRBJ1-1; D unclear. Germline V lookup: CDR1 MNHNS, CDR2 SASEGT. The length of the CDR3 is 15 residues. V was shortened by 1 base and J by 4 bases, with 13 bases between the two germline ends. The CDR3 DNA is TGTGCCAGCAGTGAAGGAACCGGGTTTCTCACTGAAGCTTTCTTT. This sequence encodes CASSEGTGFLTEAFF.

CDR3 coding DNA: TGTGCCAGTAGTCCTACAGGGAAAAATTCACCCCTCCACTTT. Protein sequence: CASSPTGKNSPLHF. V and J are TRBV19 and TRBJ1-6; D perhaps matches TRBD1 (6 bases). CDR1 is LNHDA and CDR2 is SQIVND in the germline V gene (reference sequence). This CDR3 spans 14 amino acids. V was cut by 5 bases and J by 7 bases, with 12 bases left in between.

The J gene is TRBJ2-7, the V gene TRBV21-1. TRBV21-1 is flagged as a pseudogene. The CDR3 contains 17 residues. In nucleotides, the CDR3 is TGTGCCAGCAGCAAAGCGCTGATGGTGGATCCTACCTACGAGCAGTACTTC. It specifies CASSKALMVDPTYEQYF.

The DNA of the CDR3 is TGTGCCAGCAGCCGGGCGGGAGGGCCCTCGGCCGAGCAGTACTTC. Amino acid sequence: CASSRAGGPSAEQYF. The J gene is TRBJ2-7, the V gene TRBV27; 9 nucleotides line up with TRBD2. The CDR3 has 15 amino acids. V lost 6 bases and J lost 6; bases outside the gene matches: 12. CDR1 and CDR2 (germline): MNHEY, SMNVEV (reference sequence).

The J gene is TRBJ2-7, the V gene TRBV5-1; 7 bases match TRBD2. V gave up 0 bases and J gave up 9 bases; unmatched junction bases: 15. Germline V CDR1 and CDR2: SGHRS, YFSETQ. This CDR3 has 16 residues. CDR3: CASSLDPASGSKLQYF. CDR3 DNA sequence: TGCGCCAGCAGCTTGGACCCGGCTAGCGGCAGTAAACTGCAGTACTTC.

The chain combines TRBV29-1 with TRBJ1-1; D may be TRBD1 (6 bases). There are 14 residues in the CDR3. The V gene lost 8 bases and the J gene lost 5 bases, with 21 bases spanning the gap. CDR1 is SQVTM and CDR2 is ANQGSEA in the germline V gene. The DNA for the CDR3 is TGCAGCTCTAAAAAAGGGACACAATCAACTGAAGCTTTCTTT. Amino acid sequence: CSSKKGTQSTEAFF. Combining the CDR3 with reference TRBV29-1 and TRBJ1-1 gives the whole variable domain SAVISQKPSRDICQRGTSLTIQCQVDSQVTMMFWYRQQPGQSLTLIATANQGSEATYESGFVIDKFPISRPNLTFSTLTVSNMSPEDSSIYLCSSKKGTQSTEAFFGQGTRLTVV.

The CDR3 sequence: CASSLYGGRGDTQYF. In DNA form, the CDR3 reads TGCGCCAGCAGCTTGTATGGGGGACGAGGGGATACGCAGTATTTT. The chain has TRBV5-1 and TRBJ2-3; D is possibly TRBD1 or TRBD2 (5 bases each). Trimming removed 1 base at V and 6 bases at J, with 15 bases between. From germline, CDR1 is SGHRS and CDR2 YFSETQ. This CDR3 spans 15 amino acids.

V usage is TRBV9 and J usage is TRBJ2-3, with D uncertain. V lost 0 bases, J lost 4 bases, and 12 bases lay in between. Germline V lookup: CDR1 SGDLS, CDR2 YYNGEE. There are 15 residues in the CDR3. CDR3 nucleotides: TGTGCCAGCAGCGTAGCGCCAGCTTTGGCAGATACGCAGTATTTT. Translating gives CASSVAPALADTQYF.

The rearrangement joins TRBV18 to TRBJ1-1; TRBD1 matches 9 bases. V was pared by 3 bases and J by 3 bases, with 5 bases of the junction left unmatched. CDR1 is KGHSH and CDR2 is LQKENI in the germline V gene. The CDR3 has 15 amino acids. For the CDR3, the DNA is TGTGCCAGCTCACCGACAGGGGGATTTGACACTGAAGCTTTCTTT. It is translated as CASSPTGGFDTEAFF.

V is TRBV12-3 or TRBV12-4 and J is TRBJ2-2; no reliable D call. The CDR3 is 13 amino acids. V lost 2 bases, J lost 4 bases, and 5 bases lay in between. The CDR3 bases are TGTGCCAGCAGTTTAACCCTCACCGGGGAGCTGTTTTTT. This encodes CASSLTLTGELFF.

This clone occurred once. This rearrangement joins TRBV4-1 to TRBJ2-5; D remains unclear. Trimming removed 1 base at V and 4 bases at J, with 7 bases between. Per the germline V gene, CDR1 is MGHRA and CDR2 is YSYEKL. The CDR3 totals 13 residues. Written as DNA, the CDR3 is TGCGCCAGCAGCCAAGTGGACGGAGAGACCCAGTACTTC. Amino acid sequence: CASSQVDGETQYF.

The chain is built from TRBV27 and TRBJ1-2; unclear D gene. The germline V and J ends were trimmed by 6 bases and 7 bases, with 15 bases remaining between them. CDR3 length: 13 residues. Per the germline V gene, CDR1 is MNHEY and CDR2 is SMNVEV (reference sequence). The DNA of the CDR3 is TGTGCCAGCAGCCTAGGTCGAGCTAGTGGCTACACCTTC. Translating gives CASSLGRASGYTF.

The rearrangement joins TRBV5-1 to TRBJ1-1; D remains unclear. The CDR3 has 14 residues. The germline V and J ends were trimmed by 2 bases and 2 bases, with 10 bases remaining between them. CDR1 and CDR2 (germline): SGHRS, YFSETQ. CDR3 sequence (DNA): TGCGCCAGCAGCTTCGGCGCGTACAACACTGAAGCTTTCTTT. Its protein is CASSFGAYNTEAFF.

The chain uses TRBV18 and TRBJ1-6; D possibly corresponds to TRBD1 (6 bases). Germline V gene lookup returns CDR1 KGHSH and CDR2 LQKENI. The CDR3 is 14 residues long. The germline V and J ends were trimmed by 7 bases and 10 bases, with 17 bases remaining between them. The CDR3 region is CASFEQGIGSPLHF. CDR3 coding DNA: TGTGCCAGCTTTGAGCAGGGGATCGGGTCACCCCTCCACTTT.

The rearrangement joins TRBV5-6 to TRBJ1-2; D is uncertain. V was cut by 0 bases and J by 5 bases, with 11 bases left in between. CDR1 is SGHDT and CDR2 is YYEEEE in the germline V gene. The CDR3 is made up of 14 amino acids. In DNA form, the CDR3 reads TGTGCCAGCAGCTTGGCAGGATCCCGTTATGGCTACACCTTC. Translated, it gives CASSLAGSRYGYTF.

The chain has TRBV27 and TRBJ2-7; 11 bases align to TRBD2. V lost 2 bases, J lost 6 bases, and 12 bases stayed unmatched. CDR1 MNHEY and CDR2 SMNVEV come from the germline V gene (reference sequence). CDR3 size: 17 residues. CDR3 in DNA: TGTGCCAGCAGTTTAGGGGATCTAGCGGGAGGTTTGGGCGAGCAGTACTTC. Amino acids: CASSLGDLAGGLGEQYF.

The chain is built from TRBV27 and TRBJ1-6, with 8 bases fitting TRBD1. V lost 4 bases and J lost 5; bases outside the gene matches: 7. The germline V gene has CDR1 MNHEY and CDR2 SMNVEV (reference sequence). This CDR3 contains 16 residues. CDR3 loop: CASSSAGGGDNSPLHF. For the CDR3, the DNA is TGTGCCAGCAGTTCCGCAGGGGGCGGGGATAATTCACCCCTCCACTTT.

The chain carries TRBV12-3 or TRBV12-4 and TRBJ1-5; D remains unclear. This CDR3 is built from 11 residues. V was trimmed by 5 bases and J by 10 bases, leaving 9 bases between them. In DNA form, the CDR3 reads TGTGCCAGCAGTAAGGACGGACCCCAGCATTTT. Protein product: CASSKDGPQHF.

The chain links TRBV7-3 to TRBJ1-1, with a possible D match to TRBD1 (6 bases). Germline CDR1 and CDR2: SGHTA and FQGTGA. The CDR3 is 14 residues long. V gave up 6 bases and J gave up 8 bases, with 19 bases separating them. CDR3: CASRRQDWASEAFF. CDR3 in DNA: TGTGCCAGCAGGAGACAGGATTGGGCATCCGAAGCTTTCTTT.

This chain connects TRBV15 to TRBJ1-6; D remains ambiguous. CDR3 length: 16 residues. The germline V gene encodes CDR1 LNHNV and CDR2 YYDKDF (reference sequence). Trimming removed 4 bases at V and 1 base at J, with 11 bases between. The CDR3, as DNA: TGTGCCACCAGCAAAGCGTTGGGGTCCTATAATTCACCCCTCCACTTT. This encodes CATSKALGSYNSPLHF.

The V and J genes are TRBV28 and TRBJ1-2; D is unclear. This CDR3 contains 13 residues. The germline V gene has CDR1 MDHEN and CDR2 SYDVKM. Between the trimmed V and J ends, which lost 6 bases and 2 bases, there was a span of 10 bases. For the CDR3, the DNA is TGTGCCAGCAGCCACGGGGTGAACTATGGCTACACCTTC. Protein sequence: CASSHGVNYGYTF.

The rearrangement uses TRBV18 and TRBJ2-5, with 9 bases aligning to TRBD1. The CDR3 runs to 15 residues. V gave up 6 bases and J gave up 5 bases; unmatched junction bases: 10. Germline CDR1 reads KGHSH; CDR2 reads LQKENI. Here the CDR3 reads CASSTRGTGLETQYF. In DNA form, the CDR3 reads TGTGCCAGCTCTACCAGAGGGACAGGGTTGGAGACCCAGTACTTC.

This chain joins TRBV7-9 and TRBJ1-1; D gene ambiguous. This CDR3 is 14 amino acids long. The V gene lost 3 bases and the J gene lost 1 base, with 9 bases spanning the gap. Germline CDR1 reads SEHNR; CDR2 reads FQNEAQ (reference sequence). CDR3 in amino acids: CASSLWGGNTEAFF. CDR3 DNA: TGTGCCAGCAGCTTGTGGGGTGGGAACACTGAAGCTTTCTTT.

The CDR3 DNA reads TGTGCCAGCAGTTTAGCGCGCGGGGAGCTGTTTTTT. This sequence encodes CASSLARGELFF. The chain has TRBV27 and TRBJ2-2; D is unclear. V lost 2 bases and J 7 bases, leaving 5 bases between the germline ends. The CDR3 extends over 12 amino acids. The germline gives CDR1 MNHEY, CDR2 SMNVEV (reference sequence).

Turning to this clone: This is likely a read error, given that the CDR3 carries no conserved phenylalanine or tryptophan at its end. No DNA is shown, since the ends of the CDR3 on it are uncertain; the CDR3 is the one TCRdb lists. This chain joins TRBV23-1 and TRBJ1-1; the table's D gene call, TRBD1, was not cross checked with the DNA. TRBV23-1 is assigned to the ORF class and has an uncertain function. From its first to its last residue, the CDR3 has 15 amino acids. CDR3 sequence: CASSQRRGRQTEASL.

The gene calls are TRBV27 and TRBJ1-2; TRBD1 aligns across 8 bases. Germline assignment: CDR1 MNHEY and CDR2 SMNVEV (reference sequence). After removal of 0 bases from V and 4 bases from J, the junction contained 1 base not matched to a gene. The CDR3 spans 14 residues. This chain's CDR3 is CASSLSDRAYGYTF. The CDR3 nucleotides read TGTGCCAGCAGTTTATCGGACAGGGCCTATGGCTACACCTTC.

V gene TRBV27 combines with J gene TRBJ1-6; D call uncertain. Germline V gives CDR1 MNHEY, CDR2 SMNVEV (reference sequence). Trimming shortened V by 3 bases and J by 0 bases, and 6 bases separated the two germline ends. This CDR3 is built from 15 residues. The CDR3 DNA reads TGTGCCAGCAGTTTGGAGGGCTCCTATAATTCACCCCTCCACTTT. Translating it yields CASSLEGSYNSPLHF.